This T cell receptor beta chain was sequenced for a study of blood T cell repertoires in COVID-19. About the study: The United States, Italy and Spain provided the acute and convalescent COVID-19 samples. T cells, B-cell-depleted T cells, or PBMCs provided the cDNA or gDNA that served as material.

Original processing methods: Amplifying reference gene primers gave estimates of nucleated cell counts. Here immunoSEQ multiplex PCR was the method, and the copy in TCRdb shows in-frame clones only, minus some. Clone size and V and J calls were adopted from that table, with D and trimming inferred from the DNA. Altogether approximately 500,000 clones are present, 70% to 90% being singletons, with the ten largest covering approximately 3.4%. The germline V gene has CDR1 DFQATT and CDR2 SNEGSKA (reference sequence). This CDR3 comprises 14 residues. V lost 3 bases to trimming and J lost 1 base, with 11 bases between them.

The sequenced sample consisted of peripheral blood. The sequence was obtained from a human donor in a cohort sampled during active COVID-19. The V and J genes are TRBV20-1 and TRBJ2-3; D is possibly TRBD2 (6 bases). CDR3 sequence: CSASPASGTDTQYF. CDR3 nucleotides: TGCAGTGCTAGTCCGGCTAGCGGCACAGATACGCAGTATTTT.